This T cell receptor beta chain came from a study of neurological immune-mediated disorders. 5'RACE with 10-nucleotide random UMIs produced the cDNA. In TCRdb, the 5' RACE reads were re-called with MiXCR into one record per CDR3 protein. This sample has some 53,000 distinct CDR3 sequences, with roughly 17% found just once. General study results and limits: The greatest TCR clonal expansion appeared in HTLV-1-associated myelopathy and the smallest, falling below healthy controls, in multiple sclerosis.

This clonotype was recorded many times. Its antigen remains unknown. Looked up from germline, CDR1 is SGHRS and CDR2 is YFSETQ. This CDR3 contains 12 residues. V was clipped by 7 bases and J by 0 bases, with 7 bases between them. The V call is TRBV5-1, the J call TRBJ1-1; D is ambiguous. The clonotype comes from a man between 60 and 75 years old in good health. The sequencing input was PBMCs. CDR3 residues: CASRRMNTEAFF. The CDR3, as DNA: TGCGCCAGCCGTCGGATGAACACTGAAGCTTTCTTT.